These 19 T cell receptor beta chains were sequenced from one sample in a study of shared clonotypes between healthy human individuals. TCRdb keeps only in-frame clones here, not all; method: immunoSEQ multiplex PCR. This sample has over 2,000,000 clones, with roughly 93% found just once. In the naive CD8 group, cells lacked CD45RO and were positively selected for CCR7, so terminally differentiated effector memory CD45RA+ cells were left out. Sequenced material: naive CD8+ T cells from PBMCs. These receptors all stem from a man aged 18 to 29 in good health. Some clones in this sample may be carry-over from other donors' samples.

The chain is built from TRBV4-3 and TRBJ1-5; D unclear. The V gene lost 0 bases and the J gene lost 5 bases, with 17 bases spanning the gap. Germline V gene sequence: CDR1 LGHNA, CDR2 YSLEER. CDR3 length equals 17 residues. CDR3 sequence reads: CASSQEVPPAGDQPQHF. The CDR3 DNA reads TGCGCCAGCAGCCAAGAAGTCCCCCCGGCGGGAGATCAGCCCCAGCATTTT.

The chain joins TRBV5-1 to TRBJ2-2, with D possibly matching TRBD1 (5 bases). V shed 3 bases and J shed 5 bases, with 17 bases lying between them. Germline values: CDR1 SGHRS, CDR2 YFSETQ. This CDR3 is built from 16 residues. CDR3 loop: CASSWERQLTTGELFF. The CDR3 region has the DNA TGCGCCAGCAGCTGGGAACGACAGCTTACTACCGGGGAGCTGTTTTTT.

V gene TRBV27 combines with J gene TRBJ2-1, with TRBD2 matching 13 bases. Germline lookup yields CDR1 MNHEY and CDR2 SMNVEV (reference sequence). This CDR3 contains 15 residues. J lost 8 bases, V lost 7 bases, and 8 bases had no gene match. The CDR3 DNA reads TGTGCCAGCATCCCCAAACTAGCGGGAGGGTATGAGCAGTTCTTC. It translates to CASIPKLAGGYEQFF.

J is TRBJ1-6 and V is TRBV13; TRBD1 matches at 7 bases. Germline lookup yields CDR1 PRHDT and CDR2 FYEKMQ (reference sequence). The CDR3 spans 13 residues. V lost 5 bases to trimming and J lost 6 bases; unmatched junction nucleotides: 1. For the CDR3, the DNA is TGTGCCAGCAGCGGGACAGTTAATTCACCCCTCCACTTT. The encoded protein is CASSGTVNSPLHF.

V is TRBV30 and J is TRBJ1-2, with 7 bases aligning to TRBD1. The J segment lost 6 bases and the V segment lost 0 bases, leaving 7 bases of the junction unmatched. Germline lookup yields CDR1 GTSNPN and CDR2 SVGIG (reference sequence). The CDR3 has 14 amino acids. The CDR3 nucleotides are TGTGCCTGGAGTGTATACGAAGGACAGGATGGCTACACCTTC. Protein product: CAWSVYEGQDGYTF. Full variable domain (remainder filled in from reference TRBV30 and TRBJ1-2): SQTIHQWPATLVQPVGSPLSLECTVEGTSNPNLYWYRQAAGRGLQLLFYSVGIGQISSEVPQNLSASRPQDRQFILSSKKLLLSDSGFYLCAWSVYEGQDGYTFGSGTRLTVV.

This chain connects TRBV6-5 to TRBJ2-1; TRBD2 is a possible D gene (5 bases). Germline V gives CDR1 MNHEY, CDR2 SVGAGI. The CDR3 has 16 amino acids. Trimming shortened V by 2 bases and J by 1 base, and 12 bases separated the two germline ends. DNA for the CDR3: TGTGCCAGCAGTTACACCCACACGGGGTCCTACAATGAGCAGTTCTTC. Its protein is CASSYTHTGSYNEQFF.

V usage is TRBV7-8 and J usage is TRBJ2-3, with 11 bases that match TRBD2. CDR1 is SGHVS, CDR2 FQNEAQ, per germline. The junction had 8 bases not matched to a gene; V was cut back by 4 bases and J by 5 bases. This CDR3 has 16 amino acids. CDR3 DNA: TGTGCCAGCAGCTCCGAACTAGCGGGAGTTATAGATACGCAGTATTTT. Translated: CASSSELAGVIDTQYF.

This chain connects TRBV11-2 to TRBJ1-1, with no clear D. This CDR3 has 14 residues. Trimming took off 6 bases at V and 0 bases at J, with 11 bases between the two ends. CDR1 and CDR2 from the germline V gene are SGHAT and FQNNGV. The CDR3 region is CASRSGGLNTEAFF. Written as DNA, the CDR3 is TGTGCCAGCAGATCGGGAGGATTGAACACTGAAGCTTTCTTT.

The CDR3 DNA follows: TGCGCCAGCAGCCAAGATACAGGGTGGAAGACCCAGTACTTC. It specifies CASSQDTGWKTQYF. The genes are TRBV4-1 and TRBJ2-5; the D gene is possibly TRBD1 (6 bases). The CDR3 covers 14 residues. V shed 0 bases and J shed 6 bases, with 11 bases lying between them. Germline V gives CDR1 MGHRA, CDR2 YSYEKL.

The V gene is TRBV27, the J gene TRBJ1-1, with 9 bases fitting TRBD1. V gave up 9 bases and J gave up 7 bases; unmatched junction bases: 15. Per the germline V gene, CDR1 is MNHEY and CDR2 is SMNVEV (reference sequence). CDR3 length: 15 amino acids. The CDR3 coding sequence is TGTGCCAGTAGACCTACACTTCGGACAGGGGATGAAGCTTTCTTT. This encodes CASRPTLRTGDEAFF.

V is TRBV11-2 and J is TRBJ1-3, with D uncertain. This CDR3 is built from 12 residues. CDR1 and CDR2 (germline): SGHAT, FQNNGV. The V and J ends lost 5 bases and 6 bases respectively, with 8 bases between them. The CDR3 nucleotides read TGTGCCAGCAGCCGAAACGAAAACACCATATATTTT. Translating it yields CASSRNENTIYF. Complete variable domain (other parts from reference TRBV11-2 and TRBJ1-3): EAGVAQSPRYKIIEKRQSVAFWCNPISGHATLYWYQQILGQGPKLLIQFQNNGVVDDSQLPKDRFSAERLKGVDSTLKIQPAKLEDSAVYLCASSRNENTIYFGEGSWLTVV.

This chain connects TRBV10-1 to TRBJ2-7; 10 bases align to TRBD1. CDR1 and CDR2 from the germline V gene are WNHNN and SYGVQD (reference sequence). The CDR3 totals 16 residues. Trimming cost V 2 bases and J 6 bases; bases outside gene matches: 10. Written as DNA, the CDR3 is TGCGCCAGCAGTGAGAAGGATCCCAGGACAGGGGGCGAGCAGTACTTC. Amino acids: CASSEKDPRTGGEQYF.

CDR3: CASSVPQLAGAGHEQFF. The CDR3 DNA sequence: TGTGCCAGCAGCGTACCCCAACTAGCGGGAGCCGGGCATGAGCAGTTCTTC. The chain recombines TRBV9 with TRBJ2-1, with 11 bases lining up with TRBD2. Germline lookup yields CDR1 SGDLS and CDR2 YYNGEE. The length of the CDR3 is 17 residues. V lost 1 base to trimming and J lost 8 bases; unmatched junction nucleotides: 11.

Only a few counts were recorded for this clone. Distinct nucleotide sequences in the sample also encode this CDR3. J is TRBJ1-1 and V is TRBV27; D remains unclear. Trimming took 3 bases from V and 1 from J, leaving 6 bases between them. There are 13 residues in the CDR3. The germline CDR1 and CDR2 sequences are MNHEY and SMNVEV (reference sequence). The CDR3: CASSLAGNTEAFF. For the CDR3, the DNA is TGTGCCAGCAGTTTGGCAGGGAACACTGAAGCTTTCTTT.

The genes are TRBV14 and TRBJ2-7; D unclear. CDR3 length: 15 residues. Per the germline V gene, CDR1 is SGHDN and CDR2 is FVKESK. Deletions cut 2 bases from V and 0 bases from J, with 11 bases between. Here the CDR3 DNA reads TGTGCCAGCAGCCAACTGGGATCCAGCTCCTACGAGCAGTACTTC. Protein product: CASSQLGSSSYEQYF.

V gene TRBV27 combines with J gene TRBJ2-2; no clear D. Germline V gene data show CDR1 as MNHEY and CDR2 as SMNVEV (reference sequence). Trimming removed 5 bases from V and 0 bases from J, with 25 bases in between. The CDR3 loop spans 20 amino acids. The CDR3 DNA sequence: TGTGCCAGCAGTGTCATTCACTATTCATTGCCGGCCACGAACACCGGGGAGCTGTTTTTT. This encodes CASSVIHYSLPATNTGELFF.

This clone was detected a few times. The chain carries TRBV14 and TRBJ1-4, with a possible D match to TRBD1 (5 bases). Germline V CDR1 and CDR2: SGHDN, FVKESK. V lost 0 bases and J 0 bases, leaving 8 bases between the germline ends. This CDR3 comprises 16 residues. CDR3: CASSQEGTTTNEKLFF. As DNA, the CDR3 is TGTGCCAGCAGCCAAGAAGGGACGACAACTAATGAAAAACTGTTTTTT.

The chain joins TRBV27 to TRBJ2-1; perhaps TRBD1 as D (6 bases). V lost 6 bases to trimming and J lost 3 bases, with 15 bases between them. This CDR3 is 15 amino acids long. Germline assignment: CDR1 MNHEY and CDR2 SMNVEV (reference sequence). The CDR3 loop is CASSLGQTGYNEQFF. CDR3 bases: TGTGCCAGCAGCTTGGGACAAACTGGCTACAATGAGCAGTTCTTC.

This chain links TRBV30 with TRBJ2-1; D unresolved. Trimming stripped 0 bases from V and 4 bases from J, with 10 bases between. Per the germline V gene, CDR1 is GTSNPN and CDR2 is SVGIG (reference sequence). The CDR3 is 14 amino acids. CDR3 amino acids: CAWSVLGRYNEQFF. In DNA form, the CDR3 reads TGTGCCTGGAGTGTACTGGGTCGATACAATGAGCAGTTCTTC.